A selection of T cell receptor beta chains follows, all from one sample in a study of cytomegalovirus exposure and HLA in healthy donors. Sequenced by immunoSEQ multiplex PCR; TCRdb stores in-frame clones only, minus some. The data hold under 200,000 clones, with around 79% observed a single time. The sample consisted of PBMCs. The receptors derive from a man in his fifties in good health and CMV-seropositive. The CDR3 runs from the conserved cysteine through the conserved F or W. Fields, in order: V gene, D gene, clone size, J gene, CDR3 protein, CDR3 DNA. The D gene is left open where the match is weak. Size is stated for part of the rows, as once, few or many counts, or as a class when the clone is expanded.

TRBV29-1	-	once	TRBJ2-1	CSAVRGRYGYNEQFF	TGCAGCGCTGTAAGGGGTCGTTATGGATACAATGAGCAGTTCTTC
TRBV6-5	-	-	TRBJ1-2	CASSYSWRNYGYTF	TGTGCCAGCAGTTACTCTTGGCGGAACTATGGCTACACCTTC
TRBV12-5	TRBD1	once	TRBJ1-5	CASGLAWEDRGANQPQHF	TGTGCTAGTGGTTTGGCATGGGAGGACAGGGGTGCCAATCAGCCCCAGCATTTT
TRBV10-3	TRBD2	-	TRBJ2-5	CAIGGGMETQYF	TGTGCCATCGGGGGGGGGATGGAGACCCAGTACTTC
TRBV4-1	-	-	TRBJ1-5	CASSQGIGDGQPQHF	TGCGCCAGCAGCCAAGGAATAGGGGATGGTCAGCCCCAGCATTTT
TRBV6-5	-	-	TRBJ1-5	CASSRGWGEGQPQHF	TGTGCCAGCAGCCGGGGGTGGGGAGAGGGTCAGCCCCAGCATTTT
TRBV11-2	TRBD1	-	TRBJ2-1	CASSLQGGRYEQFF	TGTGCCAGCAGCTTACAAGGGGGCCGGTATGAGCAGTTCTTC
TRBV6-5	-	few	TRBJ2-2	CASSGGLELFF	TGTGCCAGCAGCGGGGGATTGGAGCTGTTTTTT
TRBV28	TRBD2	few	TRBJ2-3	CASSPGPGTSGDTQYF	TGTGCCAGCAGCCCAGGCCCCGGGACTAGCGGAGATACGCAGTATTTT
TRBV7-8	TRBD1	-	TRBJ2-7	CASSFNHWDRDENEQYF	TGTGCCAGCAGCTTTAACCACTGGGACAGGGATGAAAACGAGCAGTACTTC
TRBV28	TRBD1	-	TRBJ1-6	CASTEGTGRNSPLHF	TGTGCCAGCACCGAGGGGACAGGCCGGAATTCACCCCTCCACTTT
TRBV7-3	-	-	TRBJ2-1	CASSLMGLAEQFF	TGTGCCAGCAGCTTAATGGGGCTAGCGGAGCAGTTCTTC
TRBV29-1	TRBD1	-	TRBJ1-1	CSVELGTGGTEAFF	TGCAGCGTTGAATTGGGGACAGGGGGCACTGAAGCTTTCTTT
TRBV29-1	TRBD1	-	TRBJ2-1	CSARDSSYNEQFF	TGCAGCGCTAGGGACAGCTCCTACAATGAGCAGTTCTTC
TRBV7-9	-	-	TRBJ1-2	CASSLLGTSQGYTF	TGTGCCAGCAGCCTACTAGGGACTTCGCAAGGCTACACCTTC
TRBV28	TRBD2	-	TRBJ2-4	CASSSLSPSGVAKNIQYF	TGTGCCAGCAGTTCTCTAAGCCCTAGCGGGGTAGCCAAAAACATTCAGTACTTC
TRBV11-2	-	-	TRBJ2-7	CASSLSNRDYEQYF	TGTGCCAGCAGCTTGTCCAACAGGGACTACGAGCAGTACTTC
TRBV6-5	TRBD1	-	TRBJ1-5	CATRQGNGNQPQHF	TGTGCCACTAGACAGGGTAACGGCAATCAGCCCCAGCATTTT
TRBV7-2	TRBD1	-	TRBJ1-4	CASSLPRQGDGPTNEKLFF	TGTGCCAGCAGCTTACCCCGACAGGGGGATGGTCCAACTAATGAAAAACTGTTTTTT
TRBV5-1	TRBD2	-	TRBJ2-1	CASSLSGSSYNEQFF	TGCGCCAGCAGCTTGAGCGGGAGCTCCTACAATGAGCAGTTCTTC
TRBV9	TRBD2	-	TRBJ2-1	CASSVEGRGEQFF	TGTGCCAGCAGCGTAGAGGGGAGGGGTGAGCAGTTCTTC
TRBV6-4	TRBD2	once	TRBJ2-3	CASSGREASTDTQYF	TGTGCCAGCAGTGGACGGGAGGCTAGCACAGATACGCAGTATTTT
TRBV4-1	TRBD1	few	TRBJ1-4	CASSQDGTGVSEKLFF	TGCGCCAGCAGCCAAGACGGGACAGGGGTCAGTGAAAAACTGTTTTTT
TRBV19	TRBD1	-	TRBJ2-7	CASSLTGGGLYEQYF	TGTGCCAGTAGTCTCACAGGGGGCGGGCTCTACGAGCAGTACTTC
TRBV30	-	-	TRBJ1-1	CASRGGGSITEAFF	TGTGCCAGCAGAGGTGGAGGGTCAATCACTGAAGCTTTCTTT
TRBV27	TRBD1	-	TRBJ1-2	CASSLSGDRGPRGYGYTF	TGTGCCAGCAGTTTATCAGGAGACAGGGGTCCCCGGGGCTATGGCTACACCTTC
TRBV29-1	TRBD1	-	TRBJ2-7	CSVEDPTTGLYEQYF	TGCAGCGTTGAAGATCCGACGACAGGGCTCTACGAGCAGTACTTC
TRBV4-3	-	-	TRBJ1-6	CASSQDGVVRGSSYNSPLHF	TGCGCCAGCAGCCAAGATGGGGTTGTTAGGGGGAGCTCCTATAATTCACCCCTCCACTTT
TRBV5-6	-	-	TRBJ1-1	CASSLFERVVGGAFF	TGTGCCAGCAGCTTGTTTGAACGGGTCGTGGGAGGAGCTTTCTTT
TRBV4-3	TRBD1	-	TRBJ1-2	CASSQGTGGWDYGYTF	TGCGCCAGCAGCCAAGGAACAGGGGGTTGGGACTATGGCTACACCTTC
TRBV6-4	TRBD2	-	TRBJ2-3	CASSDGLAGVRDTQYF	TGTGCCAGCAGTGACGGGCTAGCGGGGGTACGAGATACGCAGTATTTT
TRBV6-1	TRBD2	-	TRBJ2-1	CASSETSGGYNEQFF	TGTGCCAGCAGTGAAACTAGCGGGGGATACAATGAGCAGTTCTTC
TRBV7-9	-	-	TRBJ2-1	CASIDWNNEQFF	TGTGCCAGCATCGACTGGAACAATGAGCAGTTCTTC
TRBV6-1	-	once	TRBJ2-3	CASRGAALDTQYF	TGTGCCAGCAGGGGGGCCGCGTTAGATACGCAGTATTTT
TRBV4-3	-	-	TRBJ1-6	CASSQGSQANNSPLHF	TGCGCCAGCAGCCAAGGTTCACAGGCTAATAATTCACCCCTCCACTTT
TRBV10-3	-	few	TRBJ1-6	CAIRTDNNSPLHF	TGTGCCATTCGGACAGACAATAATTCACCCCTCCACTTT
TRBV27	-	-	TRBJ1-2	CASSPLHNYGFTF	TGTGCCAGCAGTCCCCTACATAACTATGGCTTCACCTTC
TRBV14	-	-	TRBJ1-1	CASSQVAGGGDSTEAFF	TGTGCCAGCAGCCAAGTTGCGGGCGGGGGCGACAGCACTGAAGCTTTCTTT
TRBV10-3	TRBD1	-	TRBJ2-4	CATTNPDRKNIQYF	TGTGCCACGACAAACCCGGACAGGAAAAACATTCAGTACTTC
TRBV19	-	-	TRBJ1-6	CASSIAQGLSPLHF	TGTGCCAGTAGTATAGCCCAGGGTCTATCACCCCTCCACTTT
TRBV2	-	-	TRBJ1-2	CASREYGYTF	TGTGCCAGCAGGGAGTATGGCTACACCTTC
TRBV19	-	-	TRBJ1-2	CASSIRTAPNYGYTF	TGTGCCAGTAGTATCAGGACAGCTCCAAACTATGGCTACACCTTC
TRBV13	-	-	TRBJ2-2	CASSNGRQVAGELFF	TGTGCCAGCAGCAACGGCCGACAGGTTGCCGGGGAGCTGTTTTTT
TRBV5-1	TRBD1	-	TRBJ2-3	CASSMTGLENTQYF	TGCGCCAGCAGCATGACAGGGTTGGAGAATACGCAGTATTTT